This T cell receptor (beta chain) was sequenced in a study of shared T cell receptors in the human thymus. TCRdb's copy holds only in-frame clones and misses some; the assay was immunoSEQ multiplex PCR. This sample has approximately 660,000 clones, with around 89% found just once. The V gene's germline CDR1 is MNHNS and CDR2 SASEGT. The V and J ends lost 3 bases and 6 bases respectively, with 12 bases between them. CDR3 length: 14 amino acids. These records were also assigned to another study, of human thymus T cells. Turning to that study: Related research has reported that thymic repertoires overlap highly among unrelated individuals.

This receptor was taken from a boy less than two years old with a congenital heart defect. The sample was thymocytes. The chain links TRBV6-1 to TRBJ2-1, with a weak D call TRBD1 (6 bases). Here the CDR3 reads CASSDRTVGNEQFF. The CDR3 nucleotides read TGTGCCAGCAGTGACAGGACAGTTGGCAATGAGCAGTTCTTC.